This record concerns one TCR beta chain sequence. The data stem from a study of blood T cell repertoires in COVID-19. For the study at large: T cells, B-cell-depleted T cells, or PBMCs supplied cDNA or gDNA.

The CDR3 spans 14 residues. V lost 5 bases, J lost 5 bases, and 13 bases lay in between. CDR1 is SGHNT and CDR2 is YENEEA in the germline V gene. Original processing notes: For nucleated cells, counts were estimated from reference gene primer amplification. Repertoires were generated with immunoSEQ multiplex PCR, while TCRdb's copy carries only in-frame clones and drops some. V, J and clone size derive from that table, while D and trimming were established from the DNA sequence. The profile shows about 15,000 clones, about 83% of them singletons. This sequence originates from a human donor in a cohort sampled during active COVID-19. The chain is built from TRBV11-3 and TRBJ2-1; D perhaps matches TRBD1 (6 bases). The sequenced material came from peripheral blood. Written as DNA, the CDR3 is TGTGCCAGCAGCCAAATCGACAGGCACAATGAGCAGTTCTTC. It codes for CASSQIDRHNEQFF.